This T cell receptor (beta chain) was sequenced for a study of T cell responses to AZD1222 COVID-19 vaccine. Sequencing used immunoSEQ multiplex PCR; TCRdb keeps in-frame clones, though not all of them. The sample consists of some 150,000 clones, 88% of them appearing once. The CDR3 is 16 amino acids. Between the trimmed V and J ends, which lost 1 base and 2 bases, there was a span of 12 bases. Looked up from germline, CDR1 is LGHNA and CDR2 is YNFKEQ. This sequence joins TRBV4-2 and TRBJ2-1; D call uncertain. The receptor comes from an adult in good health. Sequences were derived from peripheral blood, sampled on day 0 of AZD1222 vaccination. The CDR3 here is CASSQGEGGTYNEQFF. In nucleotides, the CDR3 is TGTGCCAGCAGCCAAGGGGAAGGCGGAACCTACAATGAGCAGTTCTTC.